The 22 T cell receptor beta chains below were found in one sample sequenced in a study of T cells after yellow fever vaccination. TCRdb re-called the 5' RACE reads through MiXCR, storing one row per CDR3 protein. The data show hundreds of thousands of distinct CDR3 sequences, roughly an eighth seen once. The starting material was PBMCs, obtained on the day of the yellow fever booster vaccination. The receptors were sampled from a man aged 25 to 40 who received the YFV17D yellow fever vaccine.

This clonotype appeared a few times. The chain has TRBV7-9 and TRBJ1-2; 9 bases align to TRBD1. The CDR3 has 15 amino acids. Germline-derived CDR1 and CDR2 are SEHNR and FQNEAQ (reference sequence). V dropped 5 bases and J dropped 5; count of bases not matched to a gene: 9. CDR3 in DNA: TGTGCCAGCAGCACCATACCGGGACAGGGATATGGCTACACCTTC. Its translation: CASSTIPGQGYGYTF.

A remark on this clonotype: A read error may explain this, as a much larger clone is one base away. Here the CDR3 reads CASSPKTGVNTKAFF. For the CDR3, the DNA is TGTGCCAGCTCACCTAAGACAGGGGTGAACACTAAAGCTTTCTTT. J is TRBJ1-1 and V is TRBV18, with TRBD1 matching 8 bases. The CDR3 totals 15 residues. CDR1 KGHSH and CDR2 LQKENI come from the germline V gene. The full variable domain, rest sourced from reference TRBV18 and TRBJ1-1, is NAGVMQNPRHLVRRRGQEARLRCSPMKGHSHVYWYRQLPEEGLKFMVYLQKENIIDESGMPKERFSAEFPKEGPSILRIQQVVRGDSAAYFCASSPKTGVNTKAFFGQGTRLTVV.

The chain links TRBV23-1 to TRBJ2-7; D is unclear. TRBV23-1 is designated an ORF whose function remains uncertain. The CDR3 contains 13 residues. The V and J ends lost 0 bases and 5 bases respectively, with 8 bases between them. The CDR3 DNA reads TGCGCCAGCAGTCAATCCTGGGATAACGAGCAGTACTTC. This translates into CASSQSWDNEQYF.

This clonotype was seen many times. V usage is TRBV7-2 and J usage is TRBJ1-2; D is unclear. Germline CDR1 is SGHTA and CDR2 is FQGNSA. V shed 1 base and J shed 8 bases, with 11 bases lying between them. The length of the CDR3 is 13 residues. CDR3 in amino acids: CASSLDVSRGYTF. CDR3 nucleotides: TGTGCCAGCAGCTTAGATGTCAGTCGGGGCTACACCTTC.

This clonotype showed up many times. The V and J genes are TRBV7-8 and TRBJ2-7; TRBD1 matches 8 bases. The CDR3 loop spans 15 amino acids. Germline V gene sequence: CDR1 SGHVS, CDR2 FQNEAQ. V lost 4 bases to trimming and J lost 4 bases; unmatched junction nucleotides: 9. CDR3 sequence: CASSYRTGSEYEQYF. DNA for the CDR3: TGTGCCAGCAGCTACCGGACAGGGAGTGAGTACGAGCAGTACTTC.

V is TRBV5-1 and J is TRBJ2-5; D not resolved. Trimming pared 0 bases from V and 5 bases from J, leaving 14 bases between. Germline V gene lookup returns CDR1 SGHRS and CDR2 YFSETQ. The CDR3 covers 15 residues. The CDR3 coding sequence is TGCGCCAGCAGCTTGGAGACGGACCTGATGGAGACCCAGTACTTC. This sequence encodes CASSLETDLMETQYF.

The chain employs TRBV6-5 and TRBJ2-7, with TRBD1 matching over 7 bases. The CDR3 spans 13 residues. With V trimmed by 1 base and J by 5 bases, 2 bases remained unmatched. CDR1 MNHEY and CDR2 SVGAGI come from the germline V gene. The CDR3 nucleotides are TGTGCCAGCAGTTACTTCGACAGGGACGAGCAGTACTTC. Its translation is CASSYFDRDEQYF.

This clonotype was observed a handful of times. The rearrangement joins TRBV28 to TRBJ1-6; a possible D gene is TRBD1 (5 bases). This CDR3 contains 14 residues. From germline, CDR1 is MDHEN and CDR2 SYDVKM. Trimming pared 6 bases from V and 7 bases from J, leaving 13 bases between. This chain's CDR3 is CASRTGTLNSPLHF. The CDR3 DNA sequence: TGTGCCAGCAGGACCGGGACCTTAAATTCACCCCTCCACTTT.

The V and J genes are TRBV20-1 and TRBJ2-1; a possible D gene is TRBD2 (5 bases). The CDR3 spans 16 residues. The V gene lost 6 bases and the J gene lost 4 bases, with 22 bases spanning the gap. Germline V gene lookup returns CDR1 DFQATT and CDR2 SNEGSKA (reference sequence). In nucleotides, the CDR3 is TGCAGTGCCAGCCGGGGTGGGCGGCCCCTGTACAATGAGCAGTTCTTC. It translates to CSASRGGRPLYNEQFF.

This sequence joins TRBV5-1 and TRBJ2-1; 10 bases line up with TRBD1. V lost 3 bases to trimming and J lost 0 bases; unmatched junction nucleotides: 3. The CDR3 is 16 residues long. Germline V gene sequence: CDR1 SGHRS, CDR2 YFSETQ. CDR3 amino acids: CASSSGTGASYNEQFF. The CDR3 nucleotides read TGCGCCAGCAGCTCTGGGACAGGGGCCTCCTACAATGAGCAGTTCTTC.

DNA of the CDR3: TGTGCCAGCAGCTTAGACCTACAGGGGGCGAACACCGGGGAGCTGTTTTTT. Protein: CASSLDLQGANTGELFF. The V gene is TRBV11-2, the J gene TRBJ2-2; 8 nucleotides agree with TRBD1. The length of the CDR3 is 17 residues. CDR1 and CDR2 from the germline V gene are SGHAT and FQNNGV. J was trimmed by 0 bases and V by 0 bases; bases with no gene match: 3. Full variable domain (rest looked up from reference TRBV11-2 and TRBJ2-2): EAGVAQSPRYKIIEKRQSVAFWCNPISGHATLYWYQQILGQGPKLLIQFQNNGVVDDSQLPKDRFSAERLKGVDSTLKIQPAKLEDSAVYLCASSLDLQGANTGELFFGEGSRLTVL.

This clonotype was observed a few times. V gene TRBV24-1 combines with J gene TRBJ2-1; D possibly corresponds to TRBD2 (6 bases). In germline, CDR1 is KGHDR, CDR2 SFDVKD. The germline V and J ends were trimmed by 4 bases and 12 bases, with 15 bases remaining between them. CDR3 size: 13 residues. The CDR3 region is CATSDPTGTLQFF. The CDR3 nucleotides are TGTGCCACCAGTGACCCAACCGGGACTTTGCAGTTCTTC.

Only a few counts were recorded for this clonotype. The gene calls are TRBV4-2 and TRBJ2-1; TRBD2 agrees at 10 bases. The CDR3 spans 15 residues. The V gene end was trimmed by 5 bases and the J gene end by 6 bases; junction bases not matched to a gene: 7. Germline V gene lookup returns CDR1 LGHNA and CDR2 YNFKEQ. CDR3 residues: CASSGSGRVRNEQFF. The CDR3 DNA is TGTGCCAGCAGCGGCAGCGGGAGGGTTCGCAATGAGCAGTTCTTC.

Comments on this clonotype: This may stem from a read error, because a much larger clone lies one nucleotide away. This chain connects TRBV2 to TRBJ2-2; D is undetermined. Trimming removed 7 bases from V and 6 bases from J, with 6 bases in between. CDR1 is SNHLY, CDR2 FYNNEI, per germline. The CDR3 has 11 residues. In nucleotides, the CDR3 is TGTGCCAGCACCCCCGCCGGGGAGCTGTTTTTT. The encoded protein is CASTPAGELFF.

Only a few counts were recorded for this clonotype. This chain uses TRBV28 with TRBJ2-7; D not certain. The CDR3 is 14 amino acids. Germline V gives CDR1 MDHEN, CDR2 SYDVKM. Trimming removed 5 bases at V and 6 bases at J, with 17 bases between. The CDR3 spells CASSPTAPSGEQYF. The CDR3 bases are TGTGCCAGCAGTCCGACCGCGCCCTCGGGCGAGCAGTACTTC.

The rearrangement joins TRBV23-1 to TRBJ2-7, with a weak D call TRBD2 (5 bases). TRBV23-1 is an ORF, with its function uncertain. Trimming shortened V by 2 bases and J by 4 bases, and 12 bases separated the two germline ends. CDR3 length equals 14 residues. CDR3 protein: CASSQIQRDYEQYF. The CDR3 DNA is TGCGCCAGCAGTCAAATCCAGAGGGATTACGAGCAGTACTTC.

In its sample, this clonotype was seen many times. The chain joins TRBV6-1 to TRBJ2-2, with D perhaps being TRBD1 or TRBD2 (6 bases each). Germline loops: CDR1 MNHNS, CDR2 SASEGT. The CDR3 runs to 13 residues. V was pared by 7 bases and J by 6 bases, with 12 bases between. For the CDR3, the DNA is TGTGCCAGCACCAAGGGGGGCGCCGGGGAGCTGTTTTTT. It codes for CASTKGGAGELFF.

The chain links TRBV5-1 to TRBJ2-1; the D gene is possibly TRBD2 (6 bases). Trimming took 7 bases from V and 0 from J, leaving 14 bases between them. Germline V CDR1 and CDR2: SGHRS, YFSETQ. The CDR3 runs 15 residues. The DNA of the CDR3 is TGCGCCAGCCACTTGACCGGGAGCTCCTACAATGAGCAGTTCTTC. This codes for CASHLTGSSYNEQFF.

As for this clonotype: A much larger clone lies a single base off, so this may be a read error. V gene TRBV7-2 combines with J gene TRBJ1-2; D not resolved. Between the trimmed V and J ends, which lost 4 bases and 5 bases, there was a span of 14 bases. Per the germline V gene, CDR1 is SGHTA and CDR2 is FQGNSA. This CDR3 is 14 amino acids long. DNA for the CDR3: TGTGCCAGCAGCTCCCAGTGGAGCTTTTATGGCTACACCTTC. Translating gives CASSSQWSFYGYTF.

J is TRBJ2-7 and V is TRBV5-1; D assignment may be TRBD1 or TRBD2 (5 bases each). Between the trimmed V and J ends, which lost 0 bases and 0 bases, there was a span of 10 bases. This CDR3 is 15 amino acids long. Germline-derived CDR1 and CDR2 are SGHRS and YFSETQ. CDR3: CASSLEGPLSYEQYF. CDR3 bases: TGCGCCAGCAGCTTGGAGGGACCCCTCTCCTACGAGCAGTACTTC.

This clonotype has just a few counts. The chain's CDR3 is CAWSLFTGPGELFF. CDR3 sequence (DNA): TGTGCCTGGAGTCTGTTTACAGGGCCCGGGGAGCTGTTTTTT. The V and J genes are TRBV30 and TRBJ2-2, with a possible D match to TRBD1 (6 bases). This CDR3 has 14 amino acids. V was clipped by 2 bases and J by 6 bases, with 13 bases between them. The germline V gene encodes CDR1 GTSNPN and CDR2 SVGIG (reference sequence). The whole variable domain, remainder taken from reference TRBV30 and TRBJ2-2, is SQTIHQWPATLVQPVGSPLSLECTVEGTSNPNLYWYRQAAGRGLQLLFYSVGIGQISSEVPQNLSASRPQDRQFILSSKKLLLSDSGFYLCAWSLFTGPGELFFGEGSRLTVL.

This rearrangement joins TRBV20-1 to TRBJ1-1; D not resolved. This CDR3 region has 12 residues. The germline V gene has CDR1 DFQATT and CDR2 SNEGSKA (reference sequence). With 1 base removed from V and 8 bases from J, the gap between germline ends came to 11 bases. The CDR3 is CSARVFRREAFF. The CDR3 nucleotides are TGCAGTGCTAGAGTATTCAGGCGGGAAGCTTTCTTT.